These T cell receptor beta chains were read from a single sample in a study of T cell changes during pregnancy in multiple sclerosis. The table came from immunoSEQ multiplex PCR; TCRdb's copy has only in-frame clones and leaves some out. The repertoire holds 25,000 to 35,000 clones, with 80% to 90% as singletons. The specimen comprised CD8+ T cells from peripheral blood mononuclear cells, sampled in the second trimester of pregnancy. These receptors came from a female donor with multiple sclerosis, enrolled in a pregnancy study. Each CDR3 is given with its conserved first and last residue.

V	J	CDR3
TRBV7-9	TRBJ1-4	CASRRDPGNEKLFF
TRBV7-9	TRBJ1-2	CASSSPRDTWLYGYTF
TRBV28	TRBJ2-7	CASSTDLAGAYEQYF
TRBV13	TRBJ2-3	CASSNRGSGPDTQYF
TRBV30	TRBJ1-1	CAWDRQGNTEAFF
TRBV19	TRBJ2-3	CASRRGLTDTQYF
TRBV13	TRBJ1-2	CASSLGRTDLNYGYTF
TRBV28	TRBJ1-2	CASSFVEEYGYTF
TRBV19	TRBJ2-5	CASSIRDSRAETQYF
TRBV5-4	TRBJ1-1	CASSLESGFPEAFF
TRBV7-8	TRBJ2-1	CASSSLPPALAVTNEQFF
TRBV7-2	TRBJ1-3	CASSPLGQGFFSGNTIYF
TRBV4-1	TRBJ1-5	CASSQGETGNQPQHF
TRBV6-7	TRBJ2-7	CASSRGQTYEQYF
TRBV30	TRBJ1-6	CAGGRTSPAPLHF
TRBV28	TRBJ2-5	CASSFRNRDETQYF
TRBV6-5	TRBJ1-4	CASSYSQGAGEKLFF
TRBV27	TRBJ2-7	CASSLYGVALSYEQYF
TRBV5-1	TRBJ1-1	CASSYETGVNTEAFF
TRBV5-6	TRBJ2-7	CASSLGLAGSYEQYF
TRBV19	TRBJ2-7	CASSSGQGYEQYF
TRBV28	TRBJ2-1	CASSPGTSGNDEQFF
TRBV19	TRBJ1-1	CASSRGGITEAFF
TRBV7-3	TRBJ2-7	CASSLSPGSYEQYF
TRBV6-1	TRBJ1-1	CASSLGLLNTEAFF
TRBV5-1	TRBJ2-3	CASSPRLAGEITDTQYF
TRBV5-5	TRBJ2-7	CASSQGAHEQYF
TRBV6-5	TRBJ2-1	CASSYLGISEQFF
TRBV28	TRBJ2-2	CASRPDRDNTGELFF
TRBV27	TRBJ1-2	CASSVQGAYGYTF
TRBV4-3	TRBJ1-6	CAGSPADRGYNSPLHF
TRBV6-1	TRBJ2-7	CASSEIGAPYEQYF
TRBV27	TRBJ2-7	CASSPLTGSYEQYF
TRBV2	TRBJ2-1	CASSEYSGSLWNEQFF
TRBV19	TRBJ2-5	CASSTPGEHETQYF
TRBV6-5	TRBJ1-2	CASSYLPGGVGYGYTF
TRBV9	TRBJ1-2	CASSVYNYGYTF
TRBV14	TRBJ2-5	CASSQLPSGTQYF
TRBV1	-	CTSSQGQTGPYEQYF
TRBV7-9	TRBJ2-3	CASSPQGGGTDTQYF
TRBV15	TRBJ1-2	CATSRDHAGGVWDYGYTF
TRBV7-9	TRBJ2-3	CASSSQQGTDTQYF
TRBV18	TRBJ1-5	CASSPIGRTVSNQPQHF
TRBV5-1	TRBJ2-6	CARQGAAGANVLTF
TRBV11-2	TRBJ2-1	CASSDGTSGKYYNEQFF
TRBV19	TRBJ2-2	CASSMDRAEYDGELFF
TRBV6-5	TRBJ2-7	CASSYGRGSYEQYF
TRBV28	TRBJ2-2	CASSPSGGGELFF
TRBV5-6	TRBJ1-1	CASSLGQGVPEAFF
TRBV6-4	TRBJ2-2	CASSAHSSPGSGELFF
TRBV6-5	TRBJ2-3	CATSTGESDTQYF
TRBV6-6	TRBJ2-1	CASRPGQGAYNEQFF